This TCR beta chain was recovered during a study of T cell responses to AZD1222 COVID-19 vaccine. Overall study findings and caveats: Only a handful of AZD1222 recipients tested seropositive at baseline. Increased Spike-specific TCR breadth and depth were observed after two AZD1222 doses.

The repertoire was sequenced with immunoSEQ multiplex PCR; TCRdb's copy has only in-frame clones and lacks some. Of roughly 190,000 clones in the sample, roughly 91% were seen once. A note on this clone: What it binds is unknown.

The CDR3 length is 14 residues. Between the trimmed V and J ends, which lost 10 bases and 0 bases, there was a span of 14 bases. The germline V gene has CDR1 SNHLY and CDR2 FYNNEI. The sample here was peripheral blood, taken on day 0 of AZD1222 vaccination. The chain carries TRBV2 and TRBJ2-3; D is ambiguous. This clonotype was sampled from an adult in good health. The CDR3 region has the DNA TGTGCCAACTTGATATCCCCTAGCACAGATACGCAGTATTTT. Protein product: CANLISPSTDTQYF.